The present T cell receptor beta chain was sequenced within a study of T cells after somatic rescue of genetic block. Sequencing used immunoSEQ multiplex PCR; TCRdb keeps in-frame clones, though not all of them. The sample holds about 88,000 clones, about nine tenths seen once. This CDR3 comprises 13 residues. Germline loops: CDR1 LGHNA, CDR2 YSLEER. Trimming left V 0 bases short and J 5 bases short, with 5 bases between. The sequenced sample was peripheral blood mononuclear cells (PBMCs). V is TRBV4-3 and J is TRBJ1-5, with D hard to call. The sequence was collected from a woman between 18 and 29 years old. The DNA of the CDR3 is TGCGCCAGCAGCCAAGATGGTGATCAGCCCCAGCATTTT. It encodes CASSQDGDQPQHF.